This T cell receptor (beta chain) comes out of a study of Graves' ophthalmopathy and Graves' hyperthyroidism. The CDR3 has 14 residues. Germline CDR1 reads LNHNV; CDR2 reads YYDKDF (reference sequence). Beta-chain TCR CDR3 regions were amplified from RNA transcripts. The workflow started with a first-round RT-PCR run with HTBI primers and then moved on to a second-round multiplex PCR. MiXCR, run by TCRdb on the multiplex PCR reads, gives a single entry per CDR3 protein. The sample includes 450,000 or so distinct CDR3 sequences, around an eighth of them seen just once. As for this clonotype: This may come from a read error, since a much larger clone is one base off.

Material for sequencing was blood. The V call is TRBV15, the J call TRBJ1-6, with D perhaps TRBD1 (5 bases). The receptor was isolated from a woman aged 30 to 39 with Graves' ophthalmopathy. The DNA for the CDR3 is TGTGCCACCAGCATCGAGGGGATCAATTCACACCTCCACTTT. Translation gives CATSIEGINSHLHF.